This is a list of T cell receptor beta chains from one sample in a study of shared clonotypes between healthy human individuals. Assay used: immunoSEQ multiplex PCR; TCRdb lists only in-frame clones, some missing. The data contain approximately 2,000,000 clones, 92% of them singletons. The sample taken for sequencing was naive CD4+ T cells from PBMCs. The source is a man between 18 and 35 years old in good health. Some clones in this sample may be carry-over from other donors' samples. CDR3s include the opening cysteine and the closing phenylalanine or tryptophan. D genes are given only for firm matches.

d_gene: -; v_gene: TRBV5-1; j_gene: TRBJ2-7; CDR3nt: TGCGCCAGCAGCGGGGAGTACGAGCAGTACTTC; CDR3aa: CASSGEYEQYF
d_gene: -; v_gene: TRBV2; j_gene: TRBJ2-1; CDR3nt: TGTGCCAGCAGTGAGGTCGGAAACAATGAGCAGTTCTTC; CDR3aa: CASSEVGNNEQFF
d_gene: TRBD2; v_gene: TRBV5-4; j_gene: TRBJ2-3; CDR3nt: TGTGCCAGCAGCCCAGGCGGGGCTAGCGGGAGAGATACGCAGTATTTT; CDR3aa: CASSPGGASGRDTQYF
d_gene: TRBD2; v_gene: TRBV30; j_gene: TRBJ2-3; CDR3nt: TGTGCCTGGAGTGCGACTAGCGGGAGGCTAGGATCCACCACAGATACGCAGTATTTT; CDR3aa: CAWSATSGRLGSTTDTQYF
d_gene: -; v_gene: TRBV7-9; j_gene: TRBJ1-2; CDR3nt: TGTGCCAGCAGCCTCTGGGGGTTGGAGTATGGCTACACCTTC; CDR3aa: CASSLWGLEYGYTF
d_gene: TRBD1; v_gene: TRBV10-3; j_gene: TRBJ1-2; CDR3nt: TGTGCCATCAGTGGGCGACAGGGCTCATATGGCTACACCTTC; CDR3aa: CAISGRQGSYGYTF
d_gene: -; v_gene: TRBV9; j_gene: TRBJ1-5; CDR3nt: TGTGCCAGCAGCGTATACGGGGATCAGCCCCAGCATTTT; CDR3aa: CASSVYGDQPQHF
d_gene: -; v_gene: TRBV7-2; j_gene: TRBJ2-3; CDR3nt: TGTGCCAGCAGCCCAGGAGGGGGAGATACGCAGTATTTT; CDR3aa: CASSPGGGDTQYF
d_gene: TRBD1; v_gene: TRBV27; j_gene: TRBJ1-2; CDR3nt: TGTGCCAGCAGCCGCCTACAGGGGTTGGGTGGCTACACCTTC; CDR3aa: CASSRLQGLGGYTF
d_gene: -; v_gene: TRBV4-2; j_gene: TRBJ2-2; CDR3nt: TGTGCCAGCAGCCAAGTTACAGCGGGTGCCGGGGAGCTGTTTTTT; CDR3aa: CASSQVTAGAGELFF
d_gene: -; v_gene: TRBV2; j_gene: TRBJ2-6; CDR3nt: TGTGCCAGCAGTGTATCCAGTTTGAGACCTGGGGCCAACGTCCTGACTTTC; CDR3aa: CASSVSSLRPGANVLTF
d_gene: -; v_gene: TRBV30; j_gene: TRBJ1-4; CDR3nt: TGTGCCTGCAGTGGCACAGGGAGGCGTGAAAAACTGTTTTTT; CDR3aa: CACSGTGRREKLFF
d_gene: -; v_gene: TRBV28; j_gene: TRBJ2-1; CDR3nt: TGTGCCAGCAGAATCGCGGACAGATCCTACAATGAGCAGTTCTTC; CDR3aa: CASRIADRSYNEQFF
d_gene: -; v_gene: TRBV7-6; j_gene: TRBJ2-2; CDR3nt: TGTGCCAGCAGTGGACGGGCCGTCGCGCGCGGGGAGCTGTTTTTT; CDR3aa: CASSGRAVARGELFF
d_gene: -; v_gene: TRBV15; j_gene: TRBJ2-3; CDR3nt: TGTGCCACCAGCAGAGGAGCGTACGGGAACGGAGATACGCAGTATTTT; CDR3aa: CATSRGAYGNGDTQYF
d_gene: -; v_gene: TRBV28; j_gene: TRBJ1-1; CDR3nt: TGTGCCAGCAGCACCCGGGTGAACACTGAAGCTTTCTTT; CDR3aa: CASSTRVNTEAFF
d_gene: TRBD2; v_gene: TRBV6-1; j_gene: TRBJ2-5; CDR3nt: TGTGCCAGCAGTGGCAAACTAGCGGGACCCTTCGAGACCCAGTACTTC; CDR3aa: CASSGKLAGPFETQYF
d_gene: TRBD2; v_gene: TRBV7-9; j_gene: TRBJ2-7; CDR3nt: TGTGCCAGCATCCTCACGGGGGGAGACGAGCAGTACTTC; CDR3aa: CASILTGGDEQYF
d_gene: TRBD2; v_gene: TRBV9; j_gene: TRBJ2-1; CDR3nt: TGTGCCAGCAGCGTATCTAGCGGGAGGGCCGGGTACAATGAGCAGTTCTTC; CDR3aa: CASSVSSGRAGYNEQFF
d_gene: TRBD1; v_gene: TRBV7-6; j_gene: TRBJ1-1; CDR3nt: TGTGCCAGCAGCCCAGGGACAGGGGTTCGAGCTTTCTTT; CDR3aa: CASSPGTGVRAFF
d_gene: TRBD1; v_gene: TRBV18; j_gene: TRBJ2-7; CDR3nt: TGTGCCAGCTCACAGGGACAGGGGCCTACCTACGAGCAGTACTTC; CDR3aa: CASSQGQGPTYEQYF
d_gene: -; v_gene: TRBV9; j_gene: TRBJ1-2; CDR3nt: TGTGCCAGCAGACGGGACTATGGCTACACCTTC; CDR3aa: CASRRDYGYTF
d_gene: -; v_gene: TRBV4-3; j_gene: TRBJ1-1; CDR3nt: TGCGCCAGCAGCCTATCGGCGGGACATCAAGCTTTCTTT; CDR3aa: CASSLSAGHQAFF
d_gene: TRBD1; v_gene: TRBV6-5; j_gene: TRBJ2-4; CDR3nt: TGTGCCAGCAGTCGGGGACAGGGGAAAAACATTCAGTACTTC; CDR3aa: CASSRGQGKNIQYF
d_gene: -; v_gene: TRBV4-1; j_gene: TRBJ2-7; CDR3nt: TGCGCCAGCGCCCGGGACTCCTCCTACGAGCAGTACTTC; CDR3aa: CASARDSSYEQYF
d_gene: -; v_gene: TRBV6-1; j_gene: TRBJ2-1; CDR3nt: TGTGCCAGCAGTGAAAGGGCAGGGGCCTACAATGAGCAGTTCTTC; CDR3aa: CASSERAGAYNEQFF
d_gene: TRBD2; v_gene: TRBV6-6; j_gene: TRBJ2-5; CDR3nt: TGTGCCGGGGGACTAGCGGGAGGGGGTCAGTACTTC; CDR3aa: CAGGLAGGGQYF
d_gene: -; v_gene: TRBV2; j_gene: TRBJ2-5; CDR3nt: TGTGCCAGCAGTGAAGCGCTAGGGGGAGAGACCCAGTACTTC; CDR3aa: CASSEALGGETQYF